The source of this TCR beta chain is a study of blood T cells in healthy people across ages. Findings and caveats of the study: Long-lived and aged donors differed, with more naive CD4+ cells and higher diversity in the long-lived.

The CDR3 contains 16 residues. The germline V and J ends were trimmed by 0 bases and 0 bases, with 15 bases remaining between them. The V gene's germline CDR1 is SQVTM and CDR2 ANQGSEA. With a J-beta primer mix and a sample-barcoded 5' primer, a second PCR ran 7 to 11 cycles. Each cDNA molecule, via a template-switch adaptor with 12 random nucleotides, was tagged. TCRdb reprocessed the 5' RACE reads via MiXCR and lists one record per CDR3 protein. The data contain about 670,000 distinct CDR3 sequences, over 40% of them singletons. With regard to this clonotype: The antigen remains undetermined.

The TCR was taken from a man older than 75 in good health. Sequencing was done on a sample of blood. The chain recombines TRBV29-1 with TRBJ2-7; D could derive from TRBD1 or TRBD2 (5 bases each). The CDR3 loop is CSVEDYRTGGSYEQYF. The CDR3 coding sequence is TGCAGCGTTGAAGACTACAGGACTGGAGGCTCCTACGAGCAGTACTTC.